A single sample gave rise to the 8 T cell receptor beta chains below, sequenced in a study of shared clonotypes between healthy human individuals. Profiling relied on immunoSEQ multiplex PCR, and the TCRdb table lists in-frame clones only, not all of them. This repertoire shows approximately 710,000 clones, 90% found once; its top ten account for about 34%. The sequencing sample was made of memory CD8+ T cells from PBMCs. Stated subset: CD45RO+ cells pooled with CCR7-negative TemRA cells. These receptors all stem from a man aged 18 to 30 in good health. Some clones in this sample may be carry-over from other donors' samples.

V gene TRBV30 combines with J gene TRBJ2-7; a possible D gene is TRBD1 (5 bases). V lost 2 bases, J lost 1 base, and 21 bases lay in between. This CDR3 spans 17 amino acids. Germline lookup yields CDR1 GTSNPN and CDR2 SVGIG (reference sequence). The CDR3 DNA follows: TGTGCCTGGAGTTTTAGACAGTTACTAACTAAATCCTACGAGCAGTACTTC. Translated: CAWSFRQLLTKSYEQYF.

In its sample, this clone was seen once. The chain employs TRBV2 and TRBJ2-2, with TRBD1 as a possible D gene (6 bases). Between the trimmed V and J ends, which lost 5 bases and 5 bases, there was a span of 15 bases. CDR3 length: 15 residues. The V gene's germline CDR1 is SNHLY and CDR2 FYNNEI. CDR3 sequence (DNA): TGTGCCAGCAGTTCGGACAGTGAGGTGACCGGGGAGCTGTTTTTT. Protein product: CASSSDSEVTGELFF. Full variable domain (missing parts from reference TRBV2 and TRBJ2-2): EPEVTQTPSHQVTQMGQEVILRCVPISNHLYFYWYRQILGQKVEFLVSFYNNEISEKSEIFDDQFSVERPDGSNFTLKIRSTKLEDSAMYFCASSSDSEVTGELFFGEGSRLTVL.

For this clone: Other DNA sequences of this sample code for an identical CDR3. The chain couples TRBV29-1 to TRBJ2-2; D remains ambiguous. Trimming left V 6 bases short and J 6 bases short, with 5 bases between. There are 10 residues in the CDR3. Germline lookup yields CDR1 SQVTM and CDR2 ANQGSEA. The DNA for the CDR3 is TGCAGCGTGGTCGCCGGGGAGCTGTTTTTT. This encodes CSVVAGELFF.

The chain couples TRBV4-3 to TRBJ1-2, with 7 bases fitting TRBD1. Germline CDR1 is LGHNA and CDR2 is YSLEER. With 5 bases clipped from V and 7 bases from J, the junction kept 19 bases outside the gene matches. The length of the CDR3 is 17 residues. The CDR3 is CASSFHPRLGGVGGYTF. The CDR3 DNA reads as TGCGCCAGCAGCTTTCATCCCCGATTAGGGGGCGTTGGTGGCTACACCTTC.

V usage is TRBV2 and J usage is TRBJ2-7; perhaps TRBD1 as D (6 bases). V gave up 3 bases and J gave up 2 bases, with 14 bases separating them. Germline CDR1 reads SNHLY; CDR2 reads FYNNEI. CDR3 size: 15 residues. The CDR3 region has the DNA TGTGCCAGCAGTGAGGGACACCCAACGACCTACGAGCAGTACTTC. Translating gives CASSEGHPTTYEQYF.

This chain joins TRBV6-1 and TRBJ2-7; 9 bases are a match to TRBD1. CDR3 length: 15 residues. V lost 3 bases, J lost 4 bases, and 7 bases stayed unmatched. Germline CDR1 and CDR2: MNHNS and SASEGT. The CDR3 DNA is TGTGCCAGCAGTGACTCACACAGGGGGCCGTACGAGCAGTACTTC. Protein: CASSDSHRGPYEQYF.

This clone showed up just once. This sequence joins TRBV9 and TRBJ1-5, with TRBD1 identical over 7 bases. The junction had 6 bases not matched to a gene; V was cut back by 3 bases and J by 6 bases. From germline, CDR1 is SGDLS and CDR2 YYNGEE. The CDR3 extends over 14 amino acids. For the CDR3, the DNA is TGTGCCAGCAGCGCCCGGGACAGCCTTCAGCCCCAGCATTTT. Residues: CASSARDSLQPQHF.

The chain employs TRBV5-6 and TRBJ1-5, with D possibly TRBD1 on 6 matching bases. This CDR3 has 13 amino acids. Looked up from germline, CDR1 is SGHDT and CDR2 is YYEEEE. The V and J ends lost 4 bases and 8 bases respectively, with 13 bases between them. CDR3 sequence reads: CASSQGQTKPQHF. The CDR3 nucleotides read TGTGCCAGCAGCCAGGGACAAACGAAGCCCCAGCATTTT.